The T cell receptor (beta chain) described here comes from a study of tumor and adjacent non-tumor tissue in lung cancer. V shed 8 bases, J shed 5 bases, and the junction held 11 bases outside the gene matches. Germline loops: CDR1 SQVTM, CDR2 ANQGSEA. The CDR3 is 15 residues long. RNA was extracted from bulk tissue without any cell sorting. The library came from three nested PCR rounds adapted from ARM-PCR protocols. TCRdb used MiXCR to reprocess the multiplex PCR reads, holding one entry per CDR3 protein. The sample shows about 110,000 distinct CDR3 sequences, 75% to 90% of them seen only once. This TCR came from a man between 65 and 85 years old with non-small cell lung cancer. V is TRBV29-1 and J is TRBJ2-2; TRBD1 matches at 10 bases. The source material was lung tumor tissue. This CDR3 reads CSLTWTGGSTGELFF. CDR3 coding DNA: TGCAGCCTCACATGGACAGGGGGTTCGACCGGGGAGCTGTTTTTT.